These 5 T cell receptor beta chains were sequenced from one sample in a study of T cells in Graves' hyperthyroidism and ophthalmopathy. Using RNA transcripts as the source, TCR beta CDR3 regions were amplified. In the first-round RT-PCR of the TCR CDR3, the HTBI primer set was used. One entry per CDR3 protein results from TCRdb running MiXCR on the multiplex PCR reads. Of around 520,000 distinct CDR3 sequences in the sample, approximately 25% were seen once. Sequencing was carried out using blood. The receptors were sampled from a woman between 25 and 40 years old with Graves' ophthalmopathy.

At least ten counts were recorded for this clonotype. V and J are TRBV6-4 and TRBJ2-3, with 7 bases that match TRBD2. V lost 3 bases to trimming and J lost 4 bases; unmatched junction nucleotides: 4. Germline CDR1 is MRHNA and CDR2 is SNTAGT. CDR3 length equals 14 residues. Written as DNA, the CDR3 is TGTGCCAGCAGTGAAGTAGGGAGGGCAGATACGCAGTATTTT. Translated, it gives CASSEVGRADTQYF.

In its sample, this clonotype was seen many times. The V gene is TRBV20-1, the J gene TRBJ1-3; D is ambiguous. The germline V and J ends were trimmed by 6 bases and 1 base, with 16 bases remaining between them. The V gene's germline CDR1 is DFQATT and CDR2 SNEGSKA (reference sequence). The CDR3 sequence is 15 residues long. DNA for the CDR3: TGCAGTGCCGCTCCCGACGCGCTTTCTGGAAACACCATATATTTT. This codes for CSAAPDALSGNTIYF.

The V gene is TRBV28, the J gene TRBJ2-7; the D is unclear. V lost 6 bases, J lost 4 bases, and 7 bases lay in between. Germline CDR1 reads MDHEN; CDR2 reads SYDVKM. The CDR3 sequence is 11 residues long. DNA of the CDR3: TGTGCCAGCAGCCGGATGTACGAGCAGTACTTC. This gives the protein CASSRMYEQYF.

Ten or more counts support this clonotype. CDR3 amino acids: CASRTGVSEAFF. The DNA of the CDR3 is TGTGCCAGCCGCACGGGGGTATCTGAAGCTTTCTTT. The chain uses TRBV2 and TRBJ1-1; D perhaps matches TRBD1 (5 bases). The CDR3 sequence is 12 residues long. The germline V and J ends were trimmed by 8 bases and 6 bases, with 13 bases remaining between them. Germline V gene lookup returns CDR1 SNHLY and CDR2 FYNNEI.

In this sample, this clonotype turned up a few times. The chain carries TRBV20-1 and TRBJ2-5; D gene unclear. This CDR3 spans 13 amino acids. V gave up 4 bases and J gave up 5 bases, with 14 bases separating them. Germline V gene lookup returns CDR1 DFQATT and CDR2 SNEGSKA (reference sequence). CDR3 region: CSAINQGAETQYF. For the CDR3, the DNA is TGCAGTGCTATCAACCAAGGCGCGGAGACCCAGTACTTC.